One sample yielded the 25 T cell receptor beta chains listed below, sequenced in a study of blood T cell repertoires in COVID-19 (dated by TCRdb to the early 2020s). Library preparation used the immunoSEQ multiplex PCR assay. TCRdb took this table from immuneACCESS and kept in-frame rearrangements with V and J called. Such tables lack part of the clones; where checked against another copy, unresolved V genes explain under half of the gap, and the rest is unexplained. The table for this sample lists 95,000 to 100,000 clones; under 85% of them were counted only once. The ten largest clones capture roughly 24% of the sample. Input material: peripheral blood. The origin of the receptors is a human donor in a cohort sampled during active COVID-19.

The chain uses TRBV29-1 and TRBJ1-1; D remains unclear. Trimming left V 2 bases short and J 1 base short, with 8 bases between. This CDR3 has 13 amino acids. Germline V gene lookup returns CDR1 SQVTM and CDR2 ANQGSEA. The CDR3 nucleotides read TGCAGCGTTGAATGGGCAGCGAACACTGAAGCTTTCTTT. It codes for CSVEWAANTEAFF. Full variable domain (missing parts from reference TRBV29-1 and TRBJ1-1): SAVISQKPSRDICQRGTSLTIQCQVDSQVTMMFWYRQQPGQSLTLIATANQGSEATYESGFVIDKFPISRPNLTFSTLTVSNMSPEDSSIYLCSVEWAANTEAFFGQGTRLTVV.

This chain joins TRBV7-2 and TRBJ1-2; 11 bases map to TRBD1. The germline V gene encodes CDR1 SGHTA and CDR2 FQGNSA. CDR3 size: 13 residues. V shed 4 bases, J shed 7 bases, and the junction held 2 bases outside the gene matches. CDR3 loop: CASSSGTGGGYTF. DNA for the CDR3: TGTGCCAGCAGCTCAGGGACAGGGGGTGGCTACACCTTC. Filled out from reference TRBV7-2 and TRBJ1-2, the complete variable domain reads GAGVSQSPSNKVTEKGKDVELRCDPISGHTALYWYRQSLGQGLEFLIYFQGNSAPDKSGLPSDRFSAERTGGSVSTLTIQRTQQEDSAVYLCASSSGTGGGYTFGSGTRLTVV.

The genes are TRBV18 and TRBJ2-3; possibly TRBD1 for D (6 bases). CDR3 length: 18 residues. Trimming left V 3 bases short and J 1 base short, with 20 bases between. Germline CDR1 is KGHSH and CDR2 is LQKENI. The CDR3 coding sequence is TGTGCCAGCTCACCGCCTACAGGGTGTCTTCTTGGCACAGATACGCAGTATTTT. This sequence encodes CASSPPTGCLLGTDTQYF.

The chain carries TRBV28 and TRBJ1-2; a possible D gene is TRBD1 (6 bases). The V gene lost 6 bases and the J gene lost 2 bases, with 28 bases spanning the gap. CDR1 is MDHEN, CDR2 SYDVKM, per germline. The CDR3 has 19 residues. The CDR3 loop reads CASSPAGGGRISLNYGYTF. The CDR3 region has the DNA TGTGCCAGCAGCCCCGCTGGGGGGGGGCGCATAAGTCTCAACTATGGCTACACCTTC.

This sequence joins TRBV7-8 and TRBJ1-5; unclear D gene. The V gene lost 3 bases and the J gene lost 0 bases, with 12 bases spanning the gap. Germline CDR1 and CDR2: SGHVS and FQNEAQ. This CDR3 has 16 amino acids. Written as DNA, the CDR3 is TGTGCCAGCAGCTTGAGGGCGGTCCTTAGCAATCAGCCCCAGCATTTT. It codes for CASSLRAVLSNQPQHF.

Worth noting for this clone: The same CDR3 also results from other DNA sequences found in this sample. The chain employs TRBV6-5 and TRBJ2-1; 10 bases are a match to TRBD1. Trimming at V came to 0 bases and at J to 11 bases, leaving 1 base not matched to a gene. The germline gives CDR1 MNHEY, CDR2 SVGAGI. The CDR3 consists of 13 residues. CDR3 bases: TGTGCCAGCAGTTACTCGACAGGGGGCAAGCAGTTCTTC. This gives the protein CASSYSTGGKQFF.

This chain connects TRBV7-2 to TRBJ1-6; TRBD1 aligns across 7 bases. The CDR3 runs 19 residues. Germline V CDR1 and CDR2: SGHTA, FQGNSA. The V segment lost 4 bases and the J segment 7 bases; nucleotides outside the gene matches: 19. The CDR3 DNA is TGTGCCAGCAGCTCAAACCCTGGGGGACAGAGGCTTCCGAATTCACCCCTCCACTTT. Its protein is CASSSNPGGQRLPNSPLHF. Full variable domain (rest looked up from reference TRBV7-2 and TRBJ1-6): GAGVSQSPSNKVTEKGKDVELRCDPISGHTALYWYRQSLGQGLEFLIYFQGNSAPDKSGLPSDRFSAERTGGSVSTLTIQRTQQEDSAVYLCASSSNPGGQRLPNSPLHFGNGTRLTVT.

The chain employs TRBV11-2 and TRBJ2-5; 15 bases are a match to TRBD2. The germline gives CDR1 SGHAT, CDR2 FQNNGV. The CDR3 runs 16 residues. The V gene end was trimmed by 4 bases and the J gene end by 3 bases; junction bases not matched to a gene: 3. This CDR3 is CASSSWTSGGEETQYF. CDR3 coding DNA: TGTGCCAGCAGCTCCTGGACTAGCGGGGGGGAAGAGACCCAGTACTTC. Combining the CDR3 with reference TRBV11-2 and TRBJ2-5 gives the whole variable domain EAGVAQSPRYKIIEKRQSVAFWCNPISGHATLYWYQQILGQGPKLLIQFQNNGVVDDSQLPKDRFSAERLKGVDSTLKIQPAKLEDSAVYLCASSSWTSGGEETQYFGPGTRLLVL.

The V gene is TRBV5-4, the J gene TRBJ2-3; tentative D call: TRBD2 (5 bases). Germline V CDR1 and CDR2: SGHNT, YYREEE (reference sequence). The CDR3 contains 14 residues. V shed 0 bases and J shed 4 bases, with 9 bases lying between them. In DNA, the CDR3 is TGTGCCAGCAGCTTGGCCGGGAAGGCAGATACGCAGTATTTT. This codes for CASSLAGKADTQYF.

The chain links TRBV12-5 to TRBJ2-1; no clear D. The CDR3 has 19 residues. CDR1 is LGHNT, CDR2 FRNRAP, per germline. The V end lost 2 bases, the J end lost 9 bases, and 29 bases lay between the germline ends. The CDR3 nucleotides read TGTGCTAGTGGTTTGTTCTTCCCTAATAGCCCCGCGGCGCGTTTTGAGCAGTTCTTC. Protein: CASGLFFPNSPAARFEQFF. The whole variable domain, remainder taken from reference TRBV12-5 and TRBJ2-1, is DARVTQTPRHKVTEMGQEVTMRCQPILGHNTVFWYRQTMMQGLELLAYFRNRAPLDDSGMPKDRFSAEMPDATLATLKIQPSEPRDSAVYFCASGLFFPNSPAARFEQFFGPGTRLTVL.

The chain carries TRBV18 and TRBJ1-1; 7 positions match TRBD1. Germline CDR1 reads KGHSH; CDR2 reads LQKENI. Losses at the gene ends were 6 bases for V and 6 bases for J; bases not matched to a gene: 13. The CDR3 runs to 15 residues. CDR3 sequence reads: CASSKDRLGKSEAFF. CDR3 DNA sequence: TGTGCCAGCTCCAAGGACAGGCTAGGAAAGTCTGAAGCTTTCTTT.

The V call is TRBV7-6, the J call TRBJ2-7, with 9 bases lining up with TRBD1. The ends lost 5 bases at V and 5 bases at J; junction bases unmatched: 10. The CDR3 is 15 residues long. From germline, CDR1 is SGHVS and CDR2 FNYEAQ. CDR3 DNA: TGTGCCAGCAGCCTCAGACAGGGGGGGAAGGACGAGCAGTACTTC. Translating gives CASSLRQGGKDEQYF.

The chain uses TRBV24-1 and TRBJ1-2; TRBD1 matches 8 bases. Germline V lookup: CDR1 KGHDR, CDR2 SFDVKD. This CDR3 spans 14 amino acids. V lost 5 bases, J lost 4 bases, and 5 bases stayed unmatched. CDR3: CATSGNDRGYGYTF. The CDR3 DNA is TGTGCCACCAGTGGCAACGACAGGGGCTATGGCTACACCTTC.

The chain combines TRBV2 with TRBJ1-1, with 7 bases lining up with TRBD1. Germline loops: CDR1 SNHLY, CDR2 FYNNEI. The CDR3 is made up of 13 amino acids. With V trimmed by 8 bases and J by 4 bases, 7 bases remained unmatched. This chain's CDR3 is CASSTGRRTEAFF. CDR3 coding DNA: TGTGCCAGCTCGACAGGGAGGCGCACTGAAGCTTTCTTT.

The chain has TRBV9 and TRBJ2-3; 8 positions match TRBD2. This CDR3 is built from 16 residues. V lost 0 bases, J lost 2 bases, and 5 bases stayed unmatched. Germline assignment: CDR1 SGDLS and CDR2 YYNGEE. CDR3 loop: CASSVAGGAFTDTQYF. Here the CDR3 DNA reads TGTGCCAGCAGCGTAGCCGGGGGGGCCTTCACAGATACGCAGTATTTT.

V is TRBV5-1 and J is TRBJ2-7, with 7 positions matching TRBD1. CDR1 and CDR2 (germline): SGHRS, YFSETQ. The V segment lost 1 base and the J segment 2 bases; nucleotides outside the gene matches: 3. The CDR3 sequence is 14 residues long. This CDR3 reads CASSLRQGPYEQYF. The CDR3 region has the DNA TGCGCCAGCAGCTTGAGACAGGGCCCCTACGAGCAGTACTTC. Based on the CDR3 plus reference TRBV5-1 and TRBJ2-7, the full variable domain is KAGVTQTPRYLIKTRGQQVTLSCSPISGHRSVSWYQQTPGQGLQFLFEYFSETQRNKGNFPGRFSGRQFSNSRSEMNVSTLELGDSALYLCASSLRQGPYEQYFGPGTRLTVT.

The chain combines TRBV6-6 with TRBJ2-2; TRBD2 agrees at 7 bases. CDR1 and CDR2 (germline): MNHNY, SVGAGI (reference sequence). The CDR3 loop spans 15 amino acids. The J segment lost 0 bases and the V segment lost 6 bases, leaving 4 bases of the junction unmatched. The CDR3 DNA is TGTGCCAGCAGCAAGACTAGCTCGAACACCGGGGAGCTGTTTTTT. It codes for CASSKTSSNTGELFF.

This clone was seen a handful of times. This chain uses TRBV7-9 with TRBJ2-7; 9 nucleotides line up with TRBD2. This CDR3 contains 14 residues. With V trimmed by 1 base and J by 3 bases, 1 base remained unmatched. Per germline, CDR1 SEHNR and CDR2 FQNEAQ (reference sequence). This chain's CDR3 is CASSLGTSVYEQYF. CDR3 sequence (DNA): TGTGCCAGCAGCTTAGGGACTAGCGTCTACGAGCAGTACTTC. The whole variable domain, filled in from reference TRBV7-9 and TRBJ2-7, reads DTGVSQNPRHKITKRGQNVTFRCDPISEHNRLYWYRQTLGQGPEFLTYFQNEAQLEKSRLLSDRFSAERPKGSFSTLEIQRTEQGDSAMYLCASSLGTSVYEQYFGPGTRLTVT.

This clone occurred once. The V and J genes are TRBV9 and TRBJ1-2; 8 nucleotides match TRBD1. This CDR3 has 17 amino acids. The V gene end was trimmed by 4 bases and the J gene end by 5 bases; junction bases not matched to a gene: 16. The germline V gene encodes CDR1 SGDLS and CDR2 YYNGEE. CDR3 in amino acids: CASSSGTGLLSQYGYTF. The CDR3 bases are TGTGCCAGCAGCTCAGGGACAGGCCTCCTCTCCCAGTATGGCTACACCTTC.

The CDR3 DNA is TGTGCCAGCAGCCCCCGCCGGACTAGCGGGAGATGGGGGGAGCTGTTTTTT. Amino acid sequence: CASSPRRTSGRWGELFF. This chain links TRBV28 with TRBJ2-2; TRBD2 matches 13 bases. The CDR3 runs to 17 residues. CDR1 is MDHEN and CDR2 is SYDVKM in the germline V gene. Trimming removed 6 bases from V and 8 bases from J; junction bases left unmatched: 12.

The chain is built from TRBV6-6 and TRBJ2-3, with D possibly being TRBD2 (5 bases). Trimming took off 4 bases at V and 5 bases at J, with 19 bases between the two ends. Per germline, CDR1 MNHNY and CDR2 SVGAGI (reference sequence). The CDR3 runs to 16 residues. This CDR3 reads CASSSSLEFHGDTQYF. CDR3 DNA sequence: TGTGCCAGCAGTTCTAGCCTAGAATTCCACGGAGATACGCAGTATTTT.

The gene calls are TRBV11-3 and TRBJ2-1, with 10 nucleotides matching TRBD2. Germline trimming cut 4 bases from V and 0 bases from J; bases unmatched to any gene: 6. Germline V CDR1 and CDR2: SGHNT, YENEEA. The CDR3 totals 17 residues. This CDR3 is CASSSGLAASSYNEQFF. The CDR3 nucleotides are TGTGCCAGCAGCTCCGGACTAGCGGCATCCTCCTACAATGAGCAGTTCTTC.

The rearrangement uses TRBV2 and TRBJ2-7; TRBD1 is a possible D gene (5 bases). Germline-derived CDR1 and CDR2 are SNHLY and FYNNEI. With 10 bases removed from V and 2 bases from J, the gap between germline ends came to 15 bases. The CDR3 sequence is 13 residues long. The CDR3 is CATAPDRTYEQYF. CDR3 nucleotides: TGTGCCACCGCCCCTGACAGAACCTACGAGCAGTACTTC.

The table lists this clone with a count of one. This sequence joins TRBV19 and TRBJ2-7; 8 bases are shared with TRBD2. Per germline, CDR1 LNHDA and CDR2 SQIVND (reference sequence). V shed 7 bases and J 5 bases; nucleotides not matched to a gene: 13. The CDR3 is made up of 15 amino acids. The CDR3 sequence: CASNHPAGRAHEQYF. Written as DNA, the CDR3 is TGTGCCAGTAATCACCCAGCCGGGAGGGCCCACGAGCAGTACTTC.

The chain links TRBV7-9 to TRBJ1-6; D unresolved. The CDR3 consists of 15 residues. Per germline, CDR1 SEHNR and CDR2 FQNEAQ (reference sequence). The ends were cut back, 5 bases at V and 2 bases at J, with 10 bases in the middle. CDR3 DNA: TGTGCCAGCAGCCCTACGGGGACCTATAATTCACCCCTCCACTTT. Translating gives CASSPTGTYNSPLHF.